One T cell receptor (delta chain) is described in this entry. The TCRdb protein, from a much larger clone, departs from this DNA's translation at residue 13, likely by read error; the protein shown derives from the DNA. CDR1 GEAIGNYY and CDR2 EKD come from the germline V gene. This CDR3 has 16 amino acids. TCRdb reanalysed the multiplex PCR reads via CATT. Of 75,000 to 95,000 delta-chain clones in the sample, more than 0.85% were seen once. This sample is drawn from a study of γδ T cells in repeated Plasmodium falciparum infection. Gammadelta T cells were flow-sorted from PBMC into Vgamma9/Vdelta2+ and Vdelta2-negative populations for bulk analysis.

This rearrangement joins TRDV2 to TRDJ1; D not certain. In the absence of a J gene in TCRdb, the DNA was matched to germline to assign it here. The receptor was derived from a pool of human donors (malaria-infected and uninfected, not separated). Sequences were obtained from gamma-delta T cells from blood. The CDR3, as DNA: TGTGCCTGTGACACCATCGGGGTAGGACGGAACGATGAACTCATCTTT. It translates to CACDTIGVGRNDELIF.